A selection of T cell receptor beta chains follows, all from one sample in a study of blood T cell repertoires in COVID-19. Assay: immunoSEQ multiplex PCR; the TCRdb copy retains only in-frame clones and omits some. This sample has under 300,000 clones, with about 90% found just once. The sample taken for sequencing was PBMCs or T cells enriched from blood (not recorded which). The receptor source for this set is a woman aged 40 to 49 who had been exposed to COVID-19. CDR3s include the opening cysteine and the closing phenylalanine or tryptophan. The order of the fields is V gene, clone size, D gene, J gene, CDR3 protein, CDR3 DNA. A D gene is named only where the DNA matches it firmly. Clone size, where shown, is once, few, many, or a class for clones that have expanded.

TRBV5-1	few	TRBD1	TRBJ2-2	CASSWDSNTGELFF	TGCGCCAGCAGCTGGGACAGTAACACCGGGGAGCTGTTTTTT
TRBV7-9	NA	NA	TRBJ1-1	CASSLVGMASEAFF	TGTGCCAGCAGCTTAGTGGGCATGGCGAGTGAAGCTTTCTTT
TRBV19	NA	TRBD1	TRBJ1-4	CASKGQGGEKLFF	TGTGCCAGTAAGGGACAGGGCGGTGAAAAACTGTTTTTT
TRBV18	NA	NA	TRBJ1-1	CASSGAGNTEAFF	TGTGCCAGCTCGGGGGCAGGAAACACTGAAGCTTTCTTT
TRBV4-3	once	NA	TRBJ1-2	CASSQDHLRNYGYTF	TGCGCCAGCAGCCAAGATCATCTGAGGAACTATGGCTACACCTTC
TRBV19	few	TRBD1	TRBJ1-2	CASSLDRGENYGYTF	TGTGCCAGTAGTCTGGACAGGGGAGAGAACTATGGCTACACCTTC
TRBV28	once	TRBD1	TRBJ2-7	CASSSSGTGVVYF	TGTGCCAGCAGTTCATCGGGGACAGGGGTCGTTTACTTC
TRBV6-2/TRBV6-3	few	TRBD2	TRBJ2-4	CASSPPGGGSGRNIQYF	TGTGCCAGCAGCCCTCCAGGAGGCGGGAGCGGGAGGAACATTCAGTACTTC
TRBV10-3	NA	TRBD2	TRBJ2-5	CAISESGAGGWRETQYF	TGTGCCATCAGTGAGTCTGGAGCGGGGGGGTGGCGCGAGACCCAGTACTTC
TRBV11-2	NA	TRBD1	TRBJ2-6	CASSSRTGGGAGANVLTF	TGTGCCAGCAGCTCCCGCACAGGGGGTGGCGCTGGGGCCAACGTCCTGACTTTC
TRBV7-3	once	NA	TRBJ1-6	CASSLNRASRGSPLHF	TGTGCCAGCAGCCTAAACAGGGCCAGTCGAGGTTCACCCCTCCACTTT
TRBV10-2	NA	NA	TRBJ2-3	CASSEVVAQTQYF	TGCGCCAGCAGTGAAGTAGTAGCTCAAACGCAGTATTTT
TRBV27	NA	TRBD1	TRBJ1-6	CASRRQGISYNSPLHF	TGTGCCAGCAGAAGACAGGGGATATCCTATAATTCACCCCTCCACTTT
TRBV14	NA	NA	TRBJ1-2	CASSQDPRANYGYTF	TGTGCCAGCAGCCAAGATCCCAGGGCCAACTATGGCTACACCTTC
TRBV6-5	NA	TRBD1	TRBJ2-4	CATRQGTKNIQYF	TGTGCCACTCGACAGGGAACCAAAAACATTCAGTACTTC
TRBV19	NA	NA	TRBJ1-1	CASSTADRTTMNTEAFF	TGTGCCAGTAGTACCGCCGACAGGACCACTATGAACACTGAAGCTTTCTTT
TRBV18	NA	NA	TRBJ1-3	CASSPTPGHKISGNTIYF	TGTGCCAGCTCACCAACCCCGGGACATAAGATCTCTGGAAACACCATATATTTT
TRBV5-6	NA	TRBD2	TRBJ2-1	CASSLEPTSGRNSEQFF	TGTGCCAGCAGCCTAGAGCCGACTAGCGGGAGAAACAGTGAGCAGTTCTTC
TRBV4-1	few	TRBD2	TRBJ2-7	CASSQEFLAGAYEQYF	TGCGCCAGCAGCCAAGAGTTTCTAGCGGGGGCCTACGAGCAGTACTTC
TRBV7-2	few	TRBD2	TRBJ2-2	CASSLGRGRTGELFF	TGTGCCAGCAGCCTCGGGCGGGGGAGGACCGGGGAGCTGTTTTTT
TRBV5-1	NA	TRBD2	TRBJ2-3	CASSSGGLAVTDTQYF	TGTGCCAGCAGCAGCGGGGGACTAGCGGTCACAGATACGCAGTATTTT
TRBV11-2	NA	TRBD1	TRBJ1-5	CASQRGQGQPQHF	TGTGCCAGCCAGAGGGGGCAAGGTCAGCCCCAGCATTTT
TRBV6-5	NA	TRBD1	TRBJ1-2	CASSYSPDRYYGYTF	TGTGCCAGCAGTTACTCCCCGGACAGGTACTATGGCTACACCTTC
TRBV11-3	NA	NA	TRBJ1-1	CASSFGPGKTEAFF	TGTGCCAGCAGCTTCGGCCCCGGGAAGACTGAAGCTTTCTTT
TRBV27	NA	TRBD1	TRBJ2-7	CASAPTGFLYEQYF	TGTGCCAGCGCACCGACAGGGTTTCTCTACGAGCAGTACTTC
TRBV28	NA	NA	TRBJ2-5	CASSYDYGKETQYF	TGTGCCAGCAGTTACGACTACGGGAAGGAGACCCAGTACTTC
TRBV5-4	NA	TRBD2	TRBJ2-3	CASSLARSSGRIGQVDTQYF	TGTGCCAGCAGCTTGGCCCGGTCTAGCGGGAGGATCGGTCAAGTGGATACGCAGTATTTT
TRBV7-2	NA	TRBD1	TRBJ1-2	CASSLFPDRAQGGYTF	TGTGCCAGCAGCTTATTCCCGGACAGGGCGCAGGGAGGCTACACCTTC
TRBV21-1	NA	NA	TRBJ1-3	CASSNCQADSGNTIYF	TGTGCCAGCAGCAATTGTCAGGCAGACTCTGGAAACACCATATATTTT
TRBV30	NA	NA	TRBJ1-5	CAWTDSRNQPQHF	TGTGCCTGGACAGACAGCCGCAATCAGCCCCAGCATTTT
TRBV28	NA	TRBD1	TRBJ2-7	CASSHRDRGYYEQYF	TGTGCCAGCAGTCACCGGGACAGGGGGTACTACGAGCAGTACTTC
TRBV6-1	NA	NA	TRBJ2-1	CASSEAAVDSYNEQFF	TGTGCCAGCAGTGAAGCTGCGGTGGACTCCTACAATGAGCAGTTCTTC
TRBV7-6	NA	NA	TRBJ1-1	CASSLEDSSNTEAFF	TGTGCCAGCAGCTTAGAAGACAGTTCGAACACTGAAGCTTTCTTT
TRBV7-2	once	NA	TRBJ1-2	CASSPGLQGLLRYTF	TGTGCCAGCAGCCCTGGTCTCCAGGGGCTTTTGAGGTACACCTTC
TRBV9	once	NA	TRBJ1-3	CASTKGDSGNTIYF	TGTGCCAGCACCAAGGGGGACTCTGGAAACACCATATATTTT
TRBV6-5	NA	NA	TRBJ2-5	CASSSAGKTQYF	TGTGCCAGCAGTTCCGCGGGGAAGACCCAGTACTTC
TRBV5-6	once	TRBD1	TRBJ2-1	CASSLAGQGAGHEQFF	TGTGCCAGCAGCTTGGCGGGACAGGGGGCAGGGCATGAGCAGTTCTTC
TRBV6-2/TRBV6-3	NA	NA	TRBJ1-1	CASSYSSLSLRGLGTEAFF	TGTGCCAGCAGTTACTCGAGTCTCAGCCTGCGGGGTCTGGGGACTGAAGCTTTCTTT
TRBV6-4	NA	TRBD1	TRBJ2-3	CASSDHTGDPQYF	TGTGCCAGCAGTGATCATACAGGGGATCCGCAGTATTTT
TRBV10-3	NA	TRBD2	TRBJ2-3	CAISADLAGVSDTQYF	TGTGCCATCAGTGCCGACCTAGCGGGAGTGTCAGATACGCAGTATTTT
TRBV4-3	NA	NA	TRBJ1-2	CASSQGPTEGYGYTF	TGCGCCAGCAGCCAAGGACCAACCGAGGGCTATGGCTACACCTTC
TRBV7-7	NA	TRBD1	TRBJ1-3	CASSPGQLGSGNTIYF	TGTGCCAGCAGCCCGGGACAGCTAGGCTCTGGAAACACCATATATTTT
TRBV7-8	many	NA	TRBJ1-2	CASSLVFLQNSNYGYTF	TGTGCCAGCAGCTTAGTATTTCTCCAGAATTCTAACTATGGCTACACCTTC
TRBV15	NA	TRBD1	TRBJ1-1	CATRPPGQGVTEAFF	TGTGCCACGAGACCTCCGGGACAGGGGGTCACTGAAGCTTTCTTT
TRBV5-1	once	NA	TRBJ1-2	CASSLEGEDRYGYTF	TGCGCCAGCAGCTTGGAGGGTGAGGACAGATATGGCTACACCTTC
TRBV5-6	NA	NA	TRBJ2-1	CASSFRVTGNPYNEQFF	TGTGCCAGCAGCTTCCGAGTTACCGGGAACCCATACAATGAGCAGTTCTTC
TRBV4-3	once	TRBD1	TRBJ2-2	CASSHLGTGYGTGELFF	TGCGCCAGCAGCCACCTGGGGACAGGGTACGGGACCGGGGAGCTGTTTTTT
TRBV6-5	NA	TRBD1	TRBJ1-2	CASSYSTGQGLHGYTF	TGTGCCAGCAGTTACTCGACTGGACAGGGACTTCATGGCTACACCTTC